The rows below give T cell receptor beta chains drawn from one sample of a study of cytomegalovirus exposure and HLA in healthy donors. Here immunoSEQ multiplex PCR was the method, and the copy in TCRdb shows in-frame clones only, minus some. The sample yields over 200,000 clones, about 92% seen once. Sequencing was carried out using PBMCs. The receptor source for this set is a woman under 40 in good health and CMV-seronegative. The CDR3 runs from the conserved cysteine through the conserved F or W. Clone size is not always given. Where it is, it says once, few, many or a class for expanded clones.

>-|TRBJ2-3|TRBV19
CASGLASTDTQYF
>-|TRBJ1-1|TRBV29-1
CSVSRPGGNTEAFF
>-|TRBJ2-1|TRBV6-5
CASSLSNEQFF
>-|TRBJ2-7|TRBV11-2
CASSFGASSYEQYF
>once|TRBJ2-1|TRBV9
CASSVAGVNEQFF
>-|TRBJ2-5|TRBV5-1
CASSKDRGRLETQYF
>-|TRBJ2-1|TRBV15
CATSRALSGTLYNEQFF
>-|TRBJ2-7|TRBV4-3
CASSQGPGPSYEQYF
>-|TRBJ2-2|TRBV19
CACRDIRLAVNTGELFF
>-|TRBJ2-3|TRBV29-1
CSVTGTGAATDTQYF
>-|TRBJ1-4|TRBV4-3
CASSQEPNGPNEKLFF
>-|TRBJ2-3|TRBV27
CASSLYAIAGVADTQYF
>once|TRBJ1-1|TRBV5-6
CASSLGGTFMNTEAFF
>-|TRBJ2-1|TRBV6-5
CASGKTSGQFF
>-|TRBJ2-3|TRBV19
CASSSLASPGQYF
>-|TRBJ2-2|TRBV27
CASSLGLADSSELFF
>-|TRBJ1-4|TRBV4-2
CASSQARIATNEKLFF
>-|TRBJ2-7|TRBV28
CASSWGWDRETYEQYF
>once|TRBJ2-1|TRBV30
CAWSVLVNEQFF
>once|TRBJ2-7|TRBV7-9
CASSYAGRYEQYF
>-|TRBJ2-7|TRBV7-2
CASSPRTSPQLEQYF
>-|TRBJ2-7|TRBV2
CASSQDRASSYEQYF